The clone carrying this TCR beta chain was counted only a few times. Its antigen is currently unknown. The sample comes from a study of beta chain features in type 1 diabetes. The authors sorted CD4+ naive, central memory, regulatory and stem cell-like memory cells via CD45RO/CCR7/CD25/CD127/CD95/CD27. Each of the sorted populations had a purity greater than 98%. Points from the study as a whole: Shorter TCRB CDR3s, moderately but significantly so, marked every one of the four CD4+ subsets in Type 1 diabetes patients. Compared to healthy donors, patients appeared to have naive, central memory and Treg TCRB repertoires that were more alike.

cDNA synthesis used the whole RNA isolate, giving expressed TCRB sequences. Libraries were prepared by immunoSEQ multiplex PCR; TCRdb keeps only in-frame clonotypes and omits some of them. This table holds around 150,000 clones, roughly 8% found once. The TCR sequence derives from a man in his late teens or twenties in good health. The specimen sequenced was central memory CD4+ T cells from blood.

CDR3 amino acids: CAWSKQQNTEAFF. The CDR3 DNA reads TGTGCCTGGAGTAAACAGCAGAACACTGAAGCTTTCTTT. The chain employs TRBV30 and TRBJ1-1, with D unresolved. Germline V gene lookup returns CDR1 GTSNPN and CDR2 SVGIG (reference sequence). This CDR3 comprises 13 residues. V shed 2 bases and J shed 1 base, with 8 bases lying between them.